This T cell receptor beta chain is drawn from a study of blood T cell repertoires in COVID-19. Profiled with immunoSEQ multiplex PCR; TCRdb holds only in-frame clones, not every one. The data contain around 92,000 clones, about 82% of them singletons. This receptor was identified in an older woman in a cohort sampled during active or convalescent COVID-19. Sequences were obtained from peripheral blood.

The CDR3, as DNA: TGTGCCAGCAGTTTCGGGACACCCGCAGGCTACACCTTC. This translates into CASSFGTPAGYTF. The chain employs TRBV25-1 and TRBJ1-2; possible D gene TRBD1, 6 bases. Trimming shortened V by 5 bases and J by 8 bases, and 15 bases separated the two germline ends. The CDR3 sequence is 13 residues long. Germline values: CDR1 MGHDK, CDR2 SYGVNS.